Below, one TCR beta chain is given with its context. Its antigen is not known. Profiling relied on immunoSEQ multiplex PCR, and the TCRdb table lists in-frame clones only, not all of them. The sample shows about 24,000 clones, approximately 70% of them seen only once. The data derive from a study of PD-1 blockade in classical Hodgkin lymphoma. General study points: There was a significant rise in CD4+ TCR diversity by C4D1, with no such rise for CD8+.

Time point indicated: cycle 4 day 1 (C4D1), after less than 7 weeks of nivolumab. Patients all relapsed after autologous stem cell transplantation, and there was variation in brentuximab vedotin exposure. Germline-derived CDR1 and CDR2 are SQVTM and ANQGSEA. The CDR3 sequence is 14 residues long. Trimming removed 8 bases at V and 6 bases at J, with 20 bases between. The chain uses TRBV29-1 and TRBJ1-5, with D hard to call. The TCR comes from a human donor with classical Hodgkin lymphoma. Specimen: peripheral blood mononuclear cells (PBMCs), collected before the fourth cycle of nivolumab. CDR3 DNA: TGCAGCTCTCTCAGGAGGGTAGCTAGTCAGCCCCAGCATTTT. Its protein product is CSSLRRVASQPQHF.